The 32 T cell receptor beta chains given below trace back to one sample, sequenced in a study of shared T cell receptors in the human thymus. Method: immunoSEQ multiplex PCR; TCRdb's copy keeps in-frame clones and lacks some. Of approximately 760,000 clones in the sample, approximately 83% were seen once. These sequences were also reported in another study, on human thymus T cells.

The specimen was thymocytes. The receptors were gathered from a girl under three years old with a congenital heart defect.

This rearrangement joins TRBV7-9 to TRBJ2-1, with 16 bases that match TRBD2. V shed 5 bases and J 12 bases; nucleotides not matched to a gene: 13. Per the germline V gene, CDR1 is SEHNR and CDR2 is FQNEAQ (reference sequence). CDR3 length: 17 residues. The CDR3 region is CASSRATGTSGGARQFF. CDR3 DNA sequence: TGTGCCAGCAGCCGGGCCACGGGGACTAGCGGGGGGGCCAGGCAGTTCTTC.

The J gene is TRBJ1-1, the V gene TRBV7-1; weak D call: TRBD1 (5 bases). TRBV7-1 is identified as an open reading frame with a role that is uncertain. V gave up 3 bases and J gave up 1 base, with 39 bases separating them. This CDR3 is built from 24 residues. CDR3 amino acids: CASSSLSGPDSPRTSYTRNTEAFF. The CDR3 coding sequence is TGTGCCAGCAGCTCTCTCTCCGGCCCAGACAGCCCGAGGACGTCCTACACCAGGAACACTGAAGCTTTCTTT.

The rearrangement joins TRBV11-3 to TRBJ1-5, with D unclear. The CDR3 covers 12 residues. Trimming shortened V by 3 bases and J by 8 bases, and 8 bases separated the two germline ends. The germline CDR1 and CDR2 sequences are SGHNT and YENEEA. The CDR3 reads CASSFTMEPQHF. DNA of the CDR3: TGTGCCAGCAGCTTTACTATGGAGCCCCAGCATTTT.

The chain is built from TRBV5-1 and TRBJ1-4, with 7 bases identical to TRBD1. The CDR3 is 13 residues long. V lost 8 bases, J lost 3 bases, and 4 bases stayed unmatched. In germline, CDR1 is SGHRS, CDR2 YFSETQ. CDR3 nucleotide sequence: TGCGCCAGTACAGGGGCTCCTAATGAAAAACTGTTTTTT. It is translated as CASTGAPNEKLFF.

As regards this clone: Other DNA sequences in this specimen translate into the identical CDR3. The J gene is TRBJ1-1, the V gene TRBV6-5; D may be TRBD1 (5 bases). The CDR3 length is 13 residues. V was shortened by 6 bases and J by 1 base, with 9 bases between the two germline ends. Per germline, CDR1 MNHEY and CDR2 SVGAGI. The CDR3 region has the DNA TGTGCCAGCAGCTACGACAGGAACACTGAAGCTTTCTTT. It encodes CASSYDRNTEAFF.

The rearrangement joins TRBV5-1 to TRBJ1-6; 7 bases align to TRBD1. CDR1 is SGHRS and CDR2 is YFSETQ in the germline V gene. Trimming at V came to 4 bases and at J to 0 bases, leaving 7 bases not matched to a gene. This CDR3 region has 17 residues. The CDR3 reads CASSSTPGGSYNSPLHF. CDR3 sequence (DNA): TGCGCCAGCAGCAGTACACCAGGGGGCTCCTATAATTCACCCCTCCACTTT.

This rearrangement joins TRBV11-2 to TRBJ1-2; 8 positions match TRBD1. Germline V gene data show CDR1 as SGHAT and CDR2 as FQNNGV. With 4 bases clipped from V and 6 bases from J, the junction kept 4 bases outside the gene matches. The CDR3 totals 13 residues. The CDR3 here is CASSCSGGDGYTF. CDR3 coding DNA: TGTGCCAGCAGCTGCTCAGGGGGCGATGGCTACACCTTC. The full variable domain, with the rest looked up from reference TRBV11-2 and TRBJ1-2, is EAGVAQSPRYKIIEKRQSVAFWCNPISGHATLYWYQQILGQGPKLLIQFQNNGVVDDSQLPKDRFSAERLKGVDSTLKIQPAKLEDSAVYLCASSCSGGDGYTFGSGTRLTVV.

DNA of the CDR3: TGTGCCAGCAGCTTAGCCCCCAGGGCGGGACCCTACGAGCAGTACTTC. Encoded protein: CASSLAPRAGPYEQYF. V is TRBV7-9 and J is TRBJ2-7; maybe TRBD2 (6 bases). Looked up from germline, CDR1 is SEHNR and CDR2 is FQNEAQ (reference sequence). V lost 0 bases to trimming and J lost 2 bases, with 14 bases between them. The CDR3 runs to 16 residues.

The genes are TRBV19 and TRBJ1-1; D is undetermined. The length of the CDR3 is 11 residues. V lost 6 bases to trimming and J lost 2 bases, with 4 bases between them. Germline V gene lookup returns CDR1 LNHDA and CDR2 SQIVND (reference sequence). CDR3 residues: CASRLNTEAFF. The CDR3 nucleotides are TGTGCCAGTAGGTTAAACACTGAAGCTTTCTTT. Complete variable domain (other parts from reference TRBV19 and TRBJ1-1): DGGITQSPKYLFRKEGQNVTLSCEQNLNHDAMYWYRQDPGQGLRLIYYSQIVNDFQKGDIAEGYSVSREKKESFPLTVTSAQKNPTAFYLCASRLNTEAFFGQGTRLTVV.

The table lists this clone with a count of one. This CDR3 is also generated by other DNA sequences in the sample. The chain joins TRBV18 to TRBJ1-5; D unclear. V was cut by 3 bases and J by 0 bases, with 3 bases left in between. CDR1 is KGHSH, CDR2 LQKENI, per germline. The CDR3 extends over 13 amino acids. CDR3 in DNA: TGTGCCAGCTCACCTAGTAGCAATCAGCCCCAGCATTTT. This translates into CASSPSSNQPQHF.

The chain is built from TRBV7-2 and TRBJ1-4; TRBD1 is a possible D gene (6 bases). Trimming pared 5 bases from V and 5 bases from J, leaving 18 bases between. Germline V gives CDR1 SGHTA, CDR2 FQGNSA. This CDR3 comprises 16 residues. Here the CDR3 reads CASSESTGILNEKLFF. The CDR3 coding sequence is TGTGCCAGCAGCGAATCGACAGGCATCCTAAATGAAAAACTGTTTTTT.

This clone was seen a handful of times. V gene TRBV7-2 combines with J gene TRBJ1-1; tentatively, D is TRBD1 (6 bases). Trimming pared 5 bases from V and 8 bases from J, leaving 33 bases between. The CDR3 loop spans 19 amino acids. Germline V gives CDR1 SGHTA, CDR2 FQGNSA. For the CDR3, the DNA is TGTGCCAGCAGCGCGTTCAAAGGGGGTTTCGTCTTTGGTGCCCAGGAAGCTTTCTTT. Translating gives CASSAFKGGFVFGAQEAFF.

The rearrangement uses TRBV6-6 and TRBJ1-2; 7 nucleotides match TRBD1. The germline gives CDR1 MNHNY, CDR2 SVGAGI (reference sequence). This CDR3 comprises 13 residues. The J segment lost 8 bases and the V segment lost 2 bases, leaving 5 bases of the junction unmatched. CDR3 sequence: CASSYRQGYGYTF. For the CDR3, the DNA is TGTGCCAGCAGTTACCGACAGGGCTACGGCTACACCTTC.

CDR3 loop: CASSFLIAGLKADTQYF. CDR3 sequence (DNA): TGTGCCAGCAGCTTCCTCATAGCGGGGCTTAAGGCAGATACGCAGTATTTT. This chain uses TRBV7-9 with TRBJ2-3, with TRBD2 identical over 8 bases. Trimming at V came to 3 bases and at J to 4 bases, leaving 12 bases not matched to a gene. Germline CDR1 is SEHNR and CDR2 is FQNEAQ (reference sequence). This CDR3 spans 17 amino acids.

Only one count was recorded for this clone. The J gene is TRBJ2-4, the V gene TRBV4-3, with TRBD1 matching 9 bases. Germline loops: CDR1 LGHNA, CDR2 YSLEER. The V gene end was trimmed by 3 bases and the J gene end by 7 bases; junction bases not matched to a gene: 7. This CDR3 comprises 15 residues. The CDR3, as DNA: TGCGCCAGCAGCCATACCGGGACAGGGATGAACATTCAGTACTTC. Its translation: CASSHTGTGMNIQYF.

This clone was counted between two and nine times. The chain carries TRBV5-1 and TRBJ1-4; D not resolved. The CDR3 totals 12 residues. Germline CDR1 and CDR2: SGHRS and YFSETQ. V lost 4 bases and J 8 bases, leaving 9 bases between the germline ends. The CDR3 spells CASSPGEEKLFF. CDR3 nucleotide sequence: TGCGCCAGCAGCCCGGGAGAAGAAAAACTGTTTTTT. Combining the CDR3 with reference TRBV5-1 and TRBJ1-4 gives the whole variable domain KAGVTQTPRYLIKTRGQQVTLSCSPISGHRSVSWYQQTPGQGLQFLFEYFSETQRNKGNFPGRFSGRQFSNSRSEMNVSTLELGDSALYLCASSPGEEKLFFGSGTQLSVL.

This clone occurred once. V gene TRBV5-6 combines with J gene TRBJ2-7; 8 positions agree with TRBD2. Trimming cost V 4 bases and J 6 bases; bases outside gene matches: 12. Germline CDR1 is SGHDT and CDR2 is YYEEEE. This CDR3 has 15 residues. CDR3 sequence reads: CASSIRLATSGEQYF. CDR3 bases: TGTGCCAGCAGCATCAGACTAGCGACTTCTGGCGAGCAGTACTTC.

The chain carries TRBV2 and TRBJ2-7; 9 nucleotides agree with TRBD1. Germline-derived CDR1 and CDR2 are SNHLY and FYNNEI. The CDR3 is 13 residues long. V gave up 6 bases and J gave up 2 bases; unmatched junction bases: 2. This chain's CDR3 is CASRRDRAYEQYF. The DNA for the CDR3 is TGTGCCAGCAGGCGGGACAGGGCCTACGAGCAGTACTTC.

The sample holds one count of this clone. Here the CDR3 reads CATTSGQEDTEAFF. The CDR3 region has the DNA TGTGCCACCACCTCCGGACAGGAGGACACTGAAGCTTTCTTT. The genes are TRBV6-1 and TRBJ1-1; 7 nucleotides match TRBD1. Germline CDR1 and CDR2: MNHNS and SASEGT. Trimming took 10 bases from V and 3 from J; bases not matched to a gene: 11. This CDR3 is 14 amino acids long.

DNA of the CDR3: TGCGCCAGCAGCCCTGGCCGGGACAGGGGTAACACCGGGGAGCTGTTTTTT. Its translation is CASSPGRDRGNTGELFF. The J gene is TRBJ2-2, the V gene TRBV4-3, with 10 bases lining up with TRBD1. The germline gives CDR1 LGHNA, CDR2 YSLEER. The CDR3 has 17 residues. With 4 bases clipped from V and 2 bases from J, the junction kept 7 bases outside the gene matches.

This clone was counted a single time. The gene calls are TRBV30 and TRBJ1-1; 9 bases agree with TRBD1. The CDR3 extends over 15 amino acids. The germline CDR1 and CDR2 sequences are GTSNPN and SVGIG (reference sequence). V shed 1 base, J shed 2 bases, and the junction held 5 bases outside the gene matches. This CDR3 reads CAWSAGGQGNTEAFF. The CDR3 DNA sequence: TGTGCCTGGAGTGCTGGGGGACAGGGAAACACTGAAGCTTTCTTT.

V usage is TRBV29-1 and J usage is TRBJ2-1; maybe TRBD1 (5 bases). The V gene's germline CDR1 is SQVTM and CDR2 ANQGSEA. The CDR3 loop spans 15 amino acids. V was pared by 8 bases and J by 2 bases, with 19 bases between. CDR3 bases: TGCAGCACTAACGTTACCCAGGACACCTACAATGAGCAGTTCTTC. Protein: CSTNVTQDTYNEQFF.

This clone was found once. The CDR3 nucleotides read TGTGCCAGCAGCTTAGCAAGGCTAGCGGGGGTACCTAGGGCCTACAATGAGCAGTTCTTC. This encodes CASSLARLAGVPRAYNEQFF. The chain has TRBV7-6 and TRBJ2-1; TRBD2 matches 10 bases. V lost 0 bases and J lost 2; bases outside the gene matches: 13. Germline lookup yields CDR1 SGHVS and CDR2 FNYEAQ. This CDR3 is 20 amino acids long.

The V call is TRBV30, the J call TRBJ1-1; 9 bases agree with TRBD1. CDR3 size: 14 residues. Losses at the gene ends were 2 bases for V and 8 bases for J; bases not matched to a gene: 9. Germline V gene sequence: CDR1 GTSNPN, CDR2 SVGIG (reference sequence). Written as DNA, the CDR3 is TGTGCCTGGAGTCCAACTACAGGGGGCCGGGAAGCTTTCTTT. Its translation is CAWSPTTGGREAFF.

This clone was detected only a few times. This rearrangement joins TRBV5-4 to TRBJ1-1; possible D gene TRBD1, 6 bases. This CDR3 comprises 15 residues. Germline-derived CDR1 and CDR2 are SGHNT and YYREEE (reference sequence). Trimming stripped 6 bases from V and 2 bases from J, with 17 bases between. The CDR3 sequence: CASTKTGQLNTEAFF. DNA of the CDR3: TGTGCCAGCACAAAAACCGGACAGCTAAACACTGAAGCTTTCTTT.

V gene TRBV10-2 combines with J gene TRBJ2-1; 7 bases map to TRBD2. The CDR3 is 15 amino acids. V trimming: 4 bases; J trimming: 1 base; junction bases outside the gene matches: 4. The germline gives CDR1 WSHSY, CDR2 SAAADI. CDR3 amino acids: CASSGSGESYNEQFF. The DNA of the CDR3 is TGCGCCAGCAGTGGGAGCGGGGAGTCCTACAATGAGCAGTTCTTC.

The chain recombines TRBV9 with TRBJ2-2, with TRBD1 as a possible D gene (5 bases). The germline V gene encodes CDR1 SGDLS and CDR2 YYNGEE. The germline V and J ends were trimmed by 0 bases and 3 bases, with 12 bases remaining between them. The CDR3 extends over 16 amino acids. The CDR3 DNA follows: TGTGCCAGCAGCGTAGTGGAGACAGCCCACACCGGGGAGCTGTTTTTT. Translating it yields CASSVVETAHTGELFF. Full variable domain (rest looked up from reference TRBV9 and TRBJ2-2): DSGVTQTPKHLITATGQRVTLRCSPRSGDLSVYWYQQSLDQGLQFLIQYYNGEERAKGNILERFSAQQFPDLHSELNLSSLELGDSALYFCASSVVETAHTGELFFGEGSRLTVL.

The gene calls are TRBV27 and TRBJ1-6; 7 positions agree with TRBD1. V lost 0 bases to trimming and J lost 10 bases; unmatched junction nucleotides: 6. The CDR3 has 15 residues. The germline V gene encodes CDR1 MNHEY and CDR2 SMNVEV (reference sequence). CDR3 loop: CASSLSTGSGSPLHF. In DNA form, the CDR3 reads TGTGCCAGCAGTTTATCGACAGGGTCAGGCTCACCCCTCCACTTT.

The CDR3 nucleotides are TGTGCCAGCCGTTCGACAGACCCGTATCCACTAGCCAAAAACATTCAGTACTTC. Protein sequence: CASRSTDPYPLAKNIQYF. The V call is TRBV2, the J call TRBJ2-4; D is possibly TRBD1 (5 bases). Germline CDR1 SNHLY, CDR2 FYNNEI. This CDR3 spans 18 amino acids. Trimming removed 8 bases from V and 0 bases from J, with 23 bases in between.

The chain recombines TRBV13 with TRBJ1-2; a weak D match, TRBD1 (5 bases). V was cut by 0 bases and J by 7 bases, with 9 bases left in between. Looked up from germline, CDR1 is PRHDT and CDR2 is FYEKMQ (reference sequence). This CDR3 contains 13 residues. The CDR3 nucleotides read TGTGCCAGCAGCTTAGGGCCGGGGGGTGGCTACACCTTC. Residues: CASSLGPGGGYTF.

This rearrangement joins TRBV6-6 to TRBJ1-1; D gene unclear. Trimming removed 4 bases from V and 3 bases from J, with 15 bases in between. The germline V gene has CDR1 MNHNY and CDR2 SVGAGI (reference sequence). The CDR3 runs 15 residues. The CDR3 loop reads CASSLIGDNHTEAFF. The CDR3 DNA is TGTGCCAGCAGTTTGATCGGGGATAATCACACTGAAGCTTTCTTT.

This rearrangement joins TRBV2 to TRBJ2-1; 16 bases map to TRBD2. V lost 5 bases and J lost 5; bases outside the gene matches: 9. Germline-derived CDR1 and CDR2 are SNHLY and FYNNEI. The CDR3 sequence is 18 residues long. The CDR3 sequence: CASSYPGLAGGLDNEQFF. For the CDR3, the DNA is TGTGCCAGCAGTTACCCGGGACTAGCGGGGGGGCTTGACAATGAGCAGTTCTTC.